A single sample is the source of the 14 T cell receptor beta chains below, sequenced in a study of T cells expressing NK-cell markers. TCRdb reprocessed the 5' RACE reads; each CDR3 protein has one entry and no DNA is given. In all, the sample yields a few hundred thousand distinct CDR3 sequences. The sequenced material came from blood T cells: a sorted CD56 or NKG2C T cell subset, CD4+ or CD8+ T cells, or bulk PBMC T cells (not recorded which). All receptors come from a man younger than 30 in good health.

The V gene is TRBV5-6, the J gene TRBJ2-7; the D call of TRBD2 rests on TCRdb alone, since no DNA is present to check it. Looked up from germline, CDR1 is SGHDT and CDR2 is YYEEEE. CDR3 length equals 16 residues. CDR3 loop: CATQPGTSGTSYEQYF.

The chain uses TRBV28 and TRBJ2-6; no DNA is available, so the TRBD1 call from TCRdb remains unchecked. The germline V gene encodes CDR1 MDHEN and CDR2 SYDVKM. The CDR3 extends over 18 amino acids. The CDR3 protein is CASSLTQGLGSGANVLTF.

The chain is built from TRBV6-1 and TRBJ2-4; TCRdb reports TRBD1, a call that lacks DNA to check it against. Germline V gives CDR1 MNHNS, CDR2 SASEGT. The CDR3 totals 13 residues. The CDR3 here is CASRIGVKDIQYF.

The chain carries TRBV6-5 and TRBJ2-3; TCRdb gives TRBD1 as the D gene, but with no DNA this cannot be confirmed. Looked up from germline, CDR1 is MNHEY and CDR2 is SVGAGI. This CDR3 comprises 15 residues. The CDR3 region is CASSYEGPVKDTQYF.

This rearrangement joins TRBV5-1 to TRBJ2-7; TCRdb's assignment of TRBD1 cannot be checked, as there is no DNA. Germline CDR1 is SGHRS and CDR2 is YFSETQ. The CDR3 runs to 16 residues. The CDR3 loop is CASSLRGHDRGYEQYF.

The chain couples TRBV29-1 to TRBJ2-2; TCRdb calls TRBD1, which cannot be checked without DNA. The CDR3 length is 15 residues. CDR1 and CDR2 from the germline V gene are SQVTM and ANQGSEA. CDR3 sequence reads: CSIRLTGPNTGELFF.

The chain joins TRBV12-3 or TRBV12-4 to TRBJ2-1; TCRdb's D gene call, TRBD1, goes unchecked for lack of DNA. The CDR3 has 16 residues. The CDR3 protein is CASSSLGGRGGNEQFF.

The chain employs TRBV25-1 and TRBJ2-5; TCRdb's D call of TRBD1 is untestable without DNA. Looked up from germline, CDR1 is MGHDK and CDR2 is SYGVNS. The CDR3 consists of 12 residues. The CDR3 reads CASKQGGETQYF.

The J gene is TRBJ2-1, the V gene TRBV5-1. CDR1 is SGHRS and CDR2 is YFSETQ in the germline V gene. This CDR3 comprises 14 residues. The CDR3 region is CASSLDVARNEQFF.

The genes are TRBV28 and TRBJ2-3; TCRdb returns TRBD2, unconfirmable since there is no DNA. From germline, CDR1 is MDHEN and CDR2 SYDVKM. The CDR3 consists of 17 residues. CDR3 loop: CASSLRGTSGRTDTQYF.

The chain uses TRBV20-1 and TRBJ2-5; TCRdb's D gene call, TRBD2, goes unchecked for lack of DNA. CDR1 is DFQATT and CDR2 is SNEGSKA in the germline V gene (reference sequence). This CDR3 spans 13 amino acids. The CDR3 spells CSARKGLEETQYF.

The CDR3 protein is CSATSGYYNEQFF. The chain has TRBV20-1 and TRBJ2-1; TCRdb returns TRBD2, unconfirmable since there is no DNA. The CDR3 has 13 residues. From germline, CDR1 is DFQATT and CDR2 SNEGSKA (reference sequence).

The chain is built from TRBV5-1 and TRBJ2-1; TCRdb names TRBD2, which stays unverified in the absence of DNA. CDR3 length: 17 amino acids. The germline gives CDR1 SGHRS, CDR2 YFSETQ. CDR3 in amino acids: CASSVTGTSRSYNEQFF.

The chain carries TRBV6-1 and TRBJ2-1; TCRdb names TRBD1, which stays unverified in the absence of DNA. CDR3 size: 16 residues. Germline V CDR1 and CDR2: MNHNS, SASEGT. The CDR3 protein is CASRGGGGSRSNEQFF.